This T cell receptor (beta chain) was retrieved from a study of control samples from healthy donors and cancer patients. The method was immunoSEQ multiplex PCR; TCRdb's version includes in-frame clones alone and lacks a portion of them. The sample yields 90,000 to 100,000 clones, about nine tenths seen once. The TCR comes from a woman under 30 in good health. Sequencing was done on a sample of blood.

CDR3 sequence (DNA): TGTGCCAGCAGCCCTATGTTCTCTGGAAACACCATATATTTT. Amino acids: CASSPMFSGNTIYF. This chain links TRBV7-2 with TRBJ1-3; D is unresolved. This CDR3 comprises 14 residues. CDR1 and CDR2 from the germline V gene are SGHTA and FQGNSA. The V and J ends lost 5 bases and 0 bases respectively, with 8 bases between them.